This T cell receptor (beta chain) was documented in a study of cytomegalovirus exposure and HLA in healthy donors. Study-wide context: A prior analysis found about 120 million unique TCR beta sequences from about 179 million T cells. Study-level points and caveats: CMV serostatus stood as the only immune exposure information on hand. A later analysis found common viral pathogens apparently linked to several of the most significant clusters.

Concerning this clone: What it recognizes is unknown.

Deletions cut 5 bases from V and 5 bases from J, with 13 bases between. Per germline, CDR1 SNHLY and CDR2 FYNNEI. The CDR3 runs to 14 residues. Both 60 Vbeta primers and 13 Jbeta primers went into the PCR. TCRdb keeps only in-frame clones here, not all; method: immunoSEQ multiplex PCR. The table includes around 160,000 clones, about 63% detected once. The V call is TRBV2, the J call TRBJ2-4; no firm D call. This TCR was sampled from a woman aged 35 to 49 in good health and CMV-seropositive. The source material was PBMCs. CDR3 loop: CASSQNEMENIQYF. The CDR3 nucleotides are TGTGCCAGCAGTCAGAATGAAATGGAAAACATTCAGTACTTC. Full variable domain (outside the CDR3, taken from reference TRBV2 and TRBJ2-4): EPEVTQTPSHQVTQMGQEVILRCVPISNHLYFYWYRQILGQKVEFLVSFYNNEISEKSEIFDDQFSVERPDGSNFTLKIRSTKLEDSAMYFCASSQNEMENIQYFGAGTRLSVL.